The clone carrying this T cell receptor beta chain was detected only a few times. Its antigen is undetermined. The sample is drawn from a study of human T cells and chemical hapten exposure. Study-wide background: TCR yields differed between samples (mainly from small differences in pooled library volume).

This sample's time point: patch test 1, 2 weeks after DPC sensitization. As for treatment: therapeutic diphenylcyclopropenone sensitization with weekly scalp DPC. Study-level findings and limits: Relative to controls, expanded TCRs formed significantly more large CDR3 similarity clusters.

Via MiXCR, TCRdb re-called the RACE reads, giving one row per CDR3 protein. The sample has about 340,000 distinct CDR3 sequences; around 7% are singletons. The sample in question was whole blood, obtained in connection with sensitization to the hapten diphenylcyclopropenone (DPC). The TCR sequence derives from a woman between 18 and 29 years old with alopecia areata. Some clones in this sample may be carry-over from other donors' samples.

The CDR3 is CATTRVYGQPQHF. In nucleotides, the CDR3 is TGTGCCACAACTAGGGTATATGGTCAGCCCCAGCATTTT. This sequence joins TRBV2 and TRBJ1-5; D gene ambiguous. Germline V gene data show CDR1 as SNHLY and CDR2 as FYNNEI. The CDR3 is 13 amino acids. Deletions cut 10 bases from V and 6 bases from J, with 16 bases between.